This T cell receptor beta chain came from a study of OX40 agonist ivuxolimab in advanced cancers. Study-wide points: The average count of expanded clones was higher among CD8+ T cells than among CD4+.

Details on this clone: No antigen is known for it.

Produced via immunoSEQ multiplex PCR; TCRdb's table is partial and in-frame only. This sample has tens of thousands of clones; around 90% occur once, and the top ten carry 2.3%. With 7 bases clipped from V and 2 bases from J, the junction kept 5 bases outside the gene matches. The CDR3 sequence is 15 residues long. Per the germline V gene, CDR1 is LNHDA and CDR2 is SQIVND (reference sequence). The sequencing here drew on CD4+ or CD8+ T cells sorted from blood, taken in a trial of the OX40 agonist ivuxolimab. The receptor comes from an adult with an advanced solid tumor such as melanoma, head and neck, liver or kidney cancer. This chain connects TRBV19 to TRBJ2-6, with 7 nucleotides matching TRBD1. The CDR3: CASTRDSTGANVLTF. The CDR3 DNA follows: TGTGCCAGTACCAGGGACAGTACTGGGGCCAACGTCCTGACTTTC.